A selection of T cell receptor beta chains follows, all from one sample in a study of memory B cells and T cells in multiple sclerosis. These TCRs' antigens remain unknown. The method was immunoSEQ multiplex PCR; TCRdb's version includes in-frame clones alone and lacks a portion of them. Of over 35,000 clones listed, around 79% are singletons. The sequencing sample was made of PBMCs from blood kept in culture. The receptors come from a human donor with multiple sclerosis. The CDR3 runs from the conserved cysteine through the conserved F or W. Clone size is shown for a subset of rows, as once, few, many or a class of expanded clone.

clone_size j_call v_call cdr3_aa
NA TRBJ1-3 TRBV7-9 CASSSHRNTIYF
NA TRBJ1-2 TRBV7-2 CASSLEGRGYGYTF
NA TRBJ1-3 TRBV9 CASSDFRLSGNTIYF
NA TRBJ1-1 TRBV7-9 CASSLGQGNEAFF
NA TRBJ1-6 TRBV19 CARTHKANSPLHF
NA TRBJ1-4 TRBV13 CASSQGQYNEKLFF
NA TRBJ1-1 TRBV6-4 CASSPTPRNTEAFF
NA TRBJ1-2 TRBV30 CAWSTGQHYGYTF
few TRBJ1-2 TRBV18 CASSPRGTGRGYGYTF
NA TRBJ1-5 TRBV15 CATSRGTVSNQPQHF
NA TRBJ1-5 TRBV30 CAWSEAAYSNQPQHF
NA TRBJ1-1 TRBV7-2 CASSFAGPPNTEAFF
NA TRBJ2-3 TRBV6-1 CASSVFSEGLTDTQYF
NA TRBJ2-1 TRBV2 CASRADRYNEQFF
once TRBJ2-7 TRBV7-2 CASSLDLPPYEQYF
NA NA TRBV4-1 CASSQLENADYEQYF
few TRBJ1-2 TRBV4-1 CASSHTGSASGGYTF
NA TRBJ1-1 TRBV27 CASSFGGNTEAFF
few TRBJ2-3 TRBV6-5 CASSTHITDTQYF
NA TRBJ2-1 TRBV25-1 CASSARSYNEQFF
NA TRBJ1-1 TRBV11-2 CASSLERNTEAFF
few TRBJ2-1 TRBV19 CASSIFGGTNNEQFF
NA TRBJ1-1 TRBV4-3 CASSQEYMNTEAFF
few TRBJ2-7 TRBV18 CASSLSISELNEQYF
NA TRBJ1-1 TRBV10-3 CAISDFAGDTEAFF
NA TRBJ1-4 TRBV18 CASSPHQADVPFNEKLFF
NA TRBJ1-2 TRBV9 CASSLGNHGGYTF
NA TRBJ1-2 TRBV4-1 CASSQESLSIDYGYTF
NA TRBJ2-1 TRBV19 CASSATGTSGGSSYNEQFF
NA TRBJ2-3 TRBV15 CATSTPLAGDSTDTQYF
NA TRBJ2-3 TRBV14 CASSQEMMAGLCTDTQYF
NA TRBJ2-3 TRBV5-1 CASWTSTDTQYF
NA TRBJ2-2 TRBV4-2 CASSQEGPAANTGELFF
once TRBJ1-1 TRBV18 CASSLRTEKAFF
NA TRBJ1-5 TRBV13 CASSLFRNQPQHF
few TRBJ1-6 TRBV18 CASSPQGNNSPLHF
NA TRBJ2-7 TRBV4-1 CASSHGTGGEQYF
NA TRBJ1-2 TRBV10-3 CAIRNNRDTFDYGYTF
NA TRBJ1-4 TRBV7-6 CASSPLTGRAGKLFF
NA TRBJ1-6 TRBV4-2 CASSRTNMKRAVSYNSPLHF
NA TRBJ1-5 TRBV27 CASSPTGTPQHF
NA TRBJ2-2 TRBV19 CASSSQGSTGELFF